This paragraph covers one TCR beta chain sequence. Antigen specificity is unknown. This CDR3 comprises 14 residues. Germline V gene lookup returns CDR1 SGHRS and CDR2 YFSETQ. Trimming left V 0 bases short and J 5 bases short, with 11 bases between. The sample belongs to a study of T-cell reconstitution after alpha-beta-depleted transplantation in children. A library of TCRbeta sequences, prepared with unique molecular identifiers, was generated. TCRdb passed the PCR reads through MiXCR, listing each CDR3 protein once. In the table there are under 400,000 distinct CDR3 sequences, approximately 20% of which are singletons. Findings of the study overall: Some patients owed their high day-60 TCRbeta diversity to surviving recipient T cells and thymic progenitors. Fresh T-cell production supplied most of the T-cell counts and diversity seen one year after transplant. Roughly two months post-transplant, alpha-beta T cells reportedly originated from several hundred graft clones that had expanded.

The gene calls are TRBV5-1 and TRBJ1-2, with D hard to call. The specimen comprised PBMCs, mostly from graft donor cells, sampled 180 days after TCRalphabeta/CD19-depleted stem cell transplant. The sequence was collected from a male patient under 18 who had a stem cell transplant for acute lymphoblastic leukemia, so the T cells may come from the graft donor. CDR3 nucleotides: TGCGCCAGCAGCTTGGCGACGGCGAAATATGGCTACACCTTC. It codes for CASSLATAKYGYTF.